Described below is a single TCR beta chain sequence and its context. Relative to the germline gene, one junction end is altered; a read error may explain this. Some clones are missing from TCRdb's copy, which holds only in-frame ones; the method was immunoSEQ multiplex PCR. The table shows about 270,000 clones, with about 82% occurring only once. This CDR3 is 13 amino acids long. Germline CDR1 and CDR2: SNHLY and FYNNEI. These data come from a study of blood T cell repertoires in COVID-19. The receptor comes from a woman aged 45 to 65 with acute COVID-19. The chain combines TRBV2 with TRBJ1-4; TRBD1 agrees at 9 bases. What was sequenced was PBMCs or T cells enriched from blood (not recorded which). The CDR3 region is CASNRGQGSPPRF. CDR3 coding DNA: TGTGCCAGCAACCGGGGACAGGGAAGCCCACCGCGTTTT.